The rows below give T cell receptor beta chains drawn from one sample of a study of early stage breast cancer tumors. Sequenced by immunoSEQ multiplex PCR; TCRdb stores in-frame clones only, minus some. This table holds about 53,000 clones, 80% to 95% found once. Sequenced input: blood. The receptors come from a person aged 65 to 79 with breast cancer. CDR3s include the opening cysteine and the closing phenylalanine or tryptophan. D genes are given only for firm matches. Only some rows state a clone size, as once, few, many or a class for expanded clones.

length | J | D | size | V | DNA | CDR3
15 | TRBJ1-2 | - | - | TRBV7-2 | TGTGCCAGCAGCTCACGTGGGGCAGGATACTATGGCTACACCTTC | CASSSRGAGYYGYTF
15 | TRBJ2-5 | - | - | TRBV7-3 | TGTGCCAGCAGCTTAGGGACTCGGATGGTGGAGACCCAGTACTTC | CASSLGTRMVETQYF
13 | TRBJ1-3 | - | few | TRBV18 | TGTGCCAGCTCACCATTGGCCCGGGACACCATATATTTT | CASSPLARDTIYF
14 | TRBJ2-2 | - | - | TRBV6-5 | TGTGCCAGCAGTTACTCAAGGGGGACCGGGGAGCTGTTTTTT | CASSYSRGTGELFF
15 | TRBJ1-2 | TRBD1 | - | TRBV19 | TGTGCCAGTAGTAGGGTCCCGGGACAGTCAACAAGCTACACCTTC | CASSRVPGQSTSYTF
12 | TRBJ2-5 | - | few | TRBV5-4 | TGTGCCAGCAGCTTGGTGCGTGAGACCCAGTACTTC | CASSLVRETQYF
16 | TRBJ1-2 | - | - | TRBV9 | TGTGCCAGCAGCGTAGCGGCCCCGACAGGAATTTATGGCTACACCTTC | CASSVAAPTGIYGYTF
17 | TRBJ1-5 | - | - | TRBV28 | TGTGCCAGCAGTCTCGCGCCGACTCACAGGGGCAATCAGCCCCAGCATTTT | CASSLAPTHRGNQPQHF
16 | TRBJ1-2 | TRBD1 | - | TRBV6-1 | TGTGCCAGCAGTGACCGCCGGGACAGGGGTAACTATGGCTACACCTTC | CASSDRRDRGNYGYTF
17 | TRBJ1-4 | TRBD1 | - | TRBV15 | TGTGCCACCAGCAGAGATGCCAGACAGGGGCGGGATGAAAAACTGTTTTTT | CATSRDARQGRDEKLFF
14 | TRBJ1-2 | - | - | TRBV30 | TGTGCCTGGAGAGACCTCACAGATTACTATGGCTACACCTTC | CAWRDLTDYYGYTF
12 | TRBJ2-7 | - | - | TRBV11-2 | TGTGCCAGCAGCTTATCCCTCTACGAGCAGTACTTC | CASSLSLYEQYF
15 | TRBJ2-6 | TRBD1 | - | TRBV5-1 | TGCGCCAGCAGCACAGGGGGAGTTGGGGCCAACGTCCTGACTTTC | CASSTGGVGANVLTF
13 | TRBJ2-6 | - | - | TRBV30 | TGTGCCTGGGAGCGCTCTGGGGCCAACGTCCTGACTTTC | CAWERSGANVLTF
14 | TRBJ2-1 | - | - | TRBV29-1 | TGCAGCGTTTGTTTGACAGGCGCCTACAATGAGCAGTTCTTC | CSVCLTGAYNEQFF
16 | TRBJ2-3 | TRBD2 | - | TRBV10-2 | TGCGCCAGCAGCCGGACTAGCGGGGGGTTGGAAGATACGCAGTATTTT | CASSRTSGGLEDTQYF
13 | TRBJ2-3 | TRBD2 | - | TRBV30 | TGTGCCTGTGCTAGCGGGGGGGCGGGTACGCAGTATTTT | CACASGGAGTQYF
18 | TRBJ2-2 | TRBD2 | - | TRBV7-8 | TGTGCCAGCAGCCTCCGCCCCAGCCCGGCGCGGGAGAGCGGGGAGCTGTTTTTT | CASSLRPSPARESGELFF
12 | TRBJ2-7 | - | - | TRBV6-1 | TGTGCCAGCAGGAGGGCTACCTACGAGCAGTACTTC | CASRRATYEQYF
16 | TRBJ2-2 | TRBD2 | - | TRBV10-3 | TGTGCCATCAGTGAGGGGACTAGTCCACGTACCGGGGAGCTGTTTTTT | CAISEGTSPRTGELFF
13 | TRBJ1-1 | - | - | TRBV30 | TGTGCCTGGAGCAAGGGGCTGAACACTGAAGCTTTCTTT | CAWSKGLNTEAFF
14 | TRBJ2-3 | TRBD2 | - | TRBV30 | TGTGCCTGGAGCTGGGCGGGAGGTCGTGGTACGCAGTATTTT | CAWSWAGGRGTQYF